The rows below give T cell receptor beta chains drawn from one sample of a study of T-cell memory formation after mild COVID-19. TCRdb itself ran the 5' RACE reads through MiXCR, one entry per CDR3 protein. In the table there are around 62,000 distinct CDR3 sequences, about a quarter of which are singletons. Sequenced sample: PBMCs or a T cell subset sorted from them (not recorded which). These receptors all come from a young man who had mild COVID-19 (a few samples of this study predate the infection). Cell type and time point are not known. Both conserved end residues are part of each CDR3. The D gene is left open where the match is weak. Only part of the rows carry a size: once, few, many, or a class if the clone is expanded.

J: TRBJ1-1
D: TRBD1
size: -
V: TRBV27
DNA: TGTGCCAGCTCTTCGAGGGGGCGGAACACTGAAGCTTTCTTT
CDR3: CASSSRGRNTEAFF

J: TRBJ2-5
D: -
size: few
V: TRBV12-3/TRBV12-4
DNA: TGTGCCAGCTTAGGACATTCGGAGACCCAGTACTTC
CDR3: CASLGHSETQYF

J: TRBJ2-3
D: TRBD2
size: few
V: TRBV9
DNA: TGTGCCAGCCACCCCCTCGGGGGGATTAGCACAGATACGCAGTATTTT
CDR3: CASHPLGGISTDTQYF

J: TRBJ2-1
D: -
size: few
V: TRBV5-1
DNA: TGCGCCAGCAGCTTGGCCGAGGGGGGGGATTACAATGAGCAGTTCTTC
CDR3: CASSLAEGGDYNEQFF

J: TRBJ2-3
D: -
size: -
V: TRBV7-9
DNA: TGTGCCAGCAGCTTAACCACAGGTCCAAACACAGATACGCAGTATTTT
CDR3: CASSLTTGPNTDTQYF

J: TRBJ2-1
D: -
size: -
V: TRBV4-1
DNA: TGCGCCAGCAGCCAATCTCCGGGCCTGCTCAATGAGCAGTTCTTC
CDR3: CASSQSPGLLNEQFF

J: TRBJ2-2
D: -
size: few
V: TRBV4-1
DNA: TGCGCCAGCAGCCAACCACCGTTCGCGAACACCGGGGAGCTGTTTTTT
CDR3: CASSQPPFANTGELFF

J: TRBJ1-5
D: -
size: -
V: TRBV7-9
DNA: TGTGCCAGCAGCCTAGGGTGGCAGGGGCACCAGCCCCAGCATTTT
CDR3: CASSLGWQGHQPQHF

J: TRBJ1-2
D: -
size: -
V: TRBV4-3
DNA: TGCGCCAGCAGCCGACCGAGGGACCGATTCCCCACCTTC
CDR3: CASSRPRDRFPTF

J: TRBJ2-6
D: TRBD1
size: -
V: TRBV7-6
DNA: TGTGCCAGCAGCTCATACCGGGACAGGGTCAGCTCTGGGGCCAACGTCCTGACTTTC
CDR3: CASSSYRDRVSSGANVLTF

J: TRBJ1-1
D: -
size: -
V: TRBV7-2
DNA: TGTGCCAGCAGCTACTCGATTCGAGAAGCTTTCTTT
CDR3: CASSYSIREAFF

J: TRBJ2-3
D: -
size: -
V: TRBV4-1
DNA: TGCGCCAGCAGCCAAGAGCGGGGCGGGGATACGCAGTATTTT
CDR3: CASSQERGGDTQYF

J: TRBJ2-1
D: -
size: many
V: TRBV27
DNA: TGTGCCAGCAGGTTCCCGGGGTCTTACAATGAGCAGTTCTTC
CDR3: CASRFPGSYNEQFF

J: TRBJ2-1
D: -
size: -
V: TRBV9
DNA: TGTGCCAGCAGTTCTAGCAATTACAATGAGCAGTTCTTC
CDR3: CASSSSNYNEQFF

J: TRBJ1-6
D: TRBD1
size: -
V: TRBV7-2
DNA: TGTGCCAGCAGCAACACCGGGACAGCCAGCTCCTATAATTCACCCCTCCACTTT
CDR3: CASSNTGTASSYNSPLHF

J: TRBJ2-7
D: TRBD1
size: few
V: TRBV20-1
DNA: TGCAGTGCTAGAGGCGACAGGGAATACGAGCAGTACTTC
CDR3: CSARGDREYEQYF

J: TRBJ1-2
D: -
size: -
V: TRBV11-2
DNA: TGTGCCAGCAGCTCAGATATAGGGAATGGCTACACCTTC
CDR3: CASSSDIGNGYTF

J: TRBJ1-1
D: TRBD1
size: -
V: TRBV20-1
DNA: TGCAGTGCTAGAGACTCCGGGACAGGGGGCTTTGAAGCTTTCTTT
CDR3: CSARDSGTGGFEAFF

J: TRBJ1-2
D: -
size: few
V: TRBV7-6
DNA: TGTGCCAGCAGCCTAGGGGCGCGGGCGCATGGCTACACCTTC
CDR3: CASSLGARAHGYTF

J: TRBJ2-3
D: -
size: few
V: TRBV12-3/TRBV12-4
DNA: TGTGCCAGCAGTTTGTTTCTACCTAGCACAGATACGCAGTATTTT
CDR3: CASSLFLPSTDTQYF

J: TRBJ2-6
D: -
size: -
V: TRBV7-8
DNA: TGTGCCAGCAGCTTAGGTGCAGGAATCGGAGGGGCCAACGTCCTGACTTTC
CDR3: CASSLGAGIGGANVLTF

J: TRBJ2-7
D: -
size: -
V: TRBV7-9
DNA: TGTGCCAGCAGCATCCGAGGACAGCCGGACGAGCAGTACTTC
CDR3: CASSIRGQPDEQYF

J: TRBJ2-3
D: -
size: few
V: TRBV12-3/TRBV12-4
DNA: TGTGCCAGCAGTTTACTAGCGTCCACAGATACGCAGTATTTT
CDR3: CASSLLASTDTQYF

J: TRBJ2-7
D: -
size: -
V: TRBV2
DNA: TGTGCCAGCGCGGGACCTTTCTACGAGCAGTACTTC
CDR3: CASAGPFYEQYF

J: TRBJ1-5
D: TRBD1
size: -
V: TRBV12-3/TRBV12-4
DNA: TGTGCCAGCAGTTTAACGACAGGGGTGGGGTTTCAGCCCCAGCATTTT
CDR3: CASSLTTGVGFQPQHF

J: TRBJ2-7
D: -
size: few
V: TRBV29-1
DNA: TGCAGCGTTGTACCCAGGGCTGTTGGGGGATCCCTCTACGAGCAGTACTTC
CDR3: CSVVPRAVGGSLYEQYF

J: TRBJ2-7
D: -
size: -
V: TRBV3-1
DNA: TGTGCCAGCAGCCAAGATACAGGGCCGGACGAGCAGTACTTC
CDR3: CASSQDTGPDEQYF

J: TRBJ1-1
D: TRBD1
size: -
V: TRBV12-5
DNA: TGTGCTAGTGGATGGGGGACAGGGGTGACTGAAGCTTTCTTT
CDR3: CASGWGTGVTEAFF